This paragraph covers one T cell receptor (beta chain) sequence. What it recognizes is unknown. The V gene's germline CDR1 is LNHNV and CDR2 YYDKDF (reference sequence). V gave up 3 bases and J gave up 3 bases, with 12 bases separating them. The CDR3 loop spans 15 amino acids. The data stem from a study of beta chain features in type 1 diabetes. Expressed TCRB transcripts got sequenced, as all isolated RNA was reverse transcribed. There were several million reads on average in the naive, central memory and regulatory T cell samples. This table comes from immunoSEQ multiplex PCR, and its TCRdb copy is limited to in-frame clones, with some not included. The table records roughly 300,000 clones, roughly 13% of them present only once. Study-level results: Among all four CD4+ subsets, Type 1 diabetes patients had TCRB CDR3s that were moderately but significantly shorter. Patients with type 1 diabetes showed fewer VDJ junction insertions and more deletions.

This clonotype originated in a man aged 25 to 45 with type 1 diabetes. V is TRBV15 and J is TRBJ1-5; D is perhaps TRBD1 (6 bases). The material sequenced was naive CD4+ T cells from blood. The CDR3 region is CATSRVDRVNQPQHF. The CDR3, as DNA: TGTGCCACCAGCAGGGTGGACAGAGTCAATCAGCCCCAGCATTTT.